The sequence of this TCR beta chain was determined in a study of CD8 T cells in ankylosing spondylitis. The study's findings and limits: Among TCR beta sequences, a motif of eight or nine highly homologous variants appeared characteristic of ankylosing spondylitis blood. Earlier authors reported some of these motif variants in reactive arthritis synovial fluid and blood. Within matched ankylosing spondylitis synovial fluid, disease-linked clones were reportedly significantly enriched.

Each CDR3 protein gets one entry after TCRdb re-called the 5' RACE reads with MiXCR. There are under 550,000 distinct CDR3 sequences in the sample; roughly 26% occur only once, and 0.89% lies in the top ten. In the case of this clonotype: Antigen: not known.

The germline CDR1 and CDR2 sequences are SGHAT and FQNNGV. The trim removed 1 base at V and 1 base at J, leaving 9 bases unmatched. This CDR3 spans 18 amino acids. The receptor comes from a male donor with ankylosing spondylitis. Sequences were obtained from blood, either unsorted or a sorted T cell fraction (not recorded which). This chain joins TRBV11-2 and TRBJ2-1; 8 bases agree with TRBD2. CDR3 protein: CASSLVSREGRSYNEQFF. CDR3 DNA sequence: TGTGCCAGCAGCTTAGTATCCCGGGAGGGCCGATCCTACAATGAGCAGTTCTTC.